These 19 T cell receptor beta chains share one sample of origin, sequenced in a study of a mutant IDH1 vaccine in newly diagnosed glioma. As to time point: week 23, last vaccination. Doses comprised 300 ug of mutant IDH1 20-mer peptide each, plus topical imiquimod. Assay used: immunoSEQ multiplex PCR; TCRdb lists only in-frame clones, some missing. The data show about 56,000 clones, 87% seen once. These receptors are not linked to any known antigen. The starting material was PBMCs, obtained from a glioma patient whose treatment included an IDH1 peptide vaccine. The source of these receptors is a man aged 40-50 years with glioma.

This chain joins TRBV11-2 and TRBJ2-7; the match to TRBD2 covers 10 bases. V lost 0 bases to trimming and J lost 4 bases; unmatched junction nucleotides: 6. Germline V gene sequence: CDR1 SGHAT, CDR2 FQNNGV. The CDR3 extends over 16 amino acids. CDR3 region: CASSLDMASGSYEQYF. DNA for the CDR3: TGTGCCAGCAGCTTAGACATGGCTAGCGGGAGTTACGAGCAGTACTTC.

The chain recombines TRBV6-5 with TRBJ1-2, with D possibly being TRBD1 (5 bases). Germline loops: CDR1 MNHEY, CDR2 SVGAGI. This CDR3 is built from 15 residues. Trimming pared 7 bases from V and 3 bases from J, leaving 18 bases between. The CDR3 coding sequence is TGTGCCAGCACCGGGGGGAGGGGACTACACTATGGCTACACCTTC. Protein sequence: CASTGGRGLHYGYTF.

V and J are TRBV6-5 and TRBJ1-1; D gene uncertain. The germline V gene encodes CDR1 MNHEY and CDR2 SVGAGI. The CDR3 consists of 11 residues. V was trimmed by 8 bases and J by 1 base, leaving 5 bases between them. CDR3 nucleotides: TGTGCCAGCCGTTGGAACACTGAAGCTTTCTTT. This encodes CASRWNTEAFF.

Here the CDR3 reads CASSLITSFNINSPLHF. CDR3 coding DNA: TGTGCCAGCAGCTTGATAACCTCCTTCAATATTAATTCACCCCTCCACTTT. This chain joins TRBV7-2 and TRBJ1-6, with D unclear. V dropped 3 bases and J dropped 6 bases, with 18 bases sitting between them. The CDR3 consists of 17 residues. Germline V gene lookup returns CDR1 SGHTA and CDR2 FQGNSA.

This clone appeared once. The chain recombines TRBV19 with TRBJ1-2; D uncertain. The germline V gene encodes CDR1 LNHDA and CDR2 SQIVND (reference sequence). V lost 3 bases, J lost 7 bases, and 12 bases lay in between. The CDR3 covers 13 residues. CDR3 DNA sequence: TGTGCCAGTAGTATTTGGGAGGGCTTTGGCTACACCTTC. This gives the protein CASSIWEGFGYTF.

This clone showed up just a few times. This chain connects TRBV11-2 to TRBJ1-1, with unresolved D. The CDR3 length is 13 residues. CDR1 and CDR2 (germline): SGHAT, FQNNGV. V was cut by 6 bases and J by 11 bases, with 19 bases left in between. The DNA for the CDR3 is TGTGCCAGCAGGCCTTCTGGGTTCTTTGGGGCTTTCTTT. Protein product: CASRPSGFFGAFF.

The J gene is TRBJ1-4, the V gene TRBV4-1; D is perhaps TRBD1 (5 bases). The CDR3 consists of 14 residues. V was shortened by 4 bases and J by 2 bases, with 8 bases between the two germline ends. Germline V gene data show CDR1 as MGHRA and CDR2 as YSYEKL. CDR3 sequence reads: CASSRRGTNEKLFF. The DNA of the CDR3 is TGCGCCAGCAGCCGACGGGGGACTAATGAAAAACTGTTTTTT.

The V gene is TRBV27, the J gene TRBJ2-3, with TRBD1 identical over 9 bases. CDR3 size: 16 residues. CDR1 is MNHEY, CDR2 SMNVEV, per germline (reference sequence). V was pared by 2 bases and J by 3 bases, with 6 bases of the junction left unmatched. The DNA of the CDR3 is TGTGCCAGCAGTTTAATCGGACAGGGGTTGACAGATACGCAGTATTTT. It codes for CASSLIGQGLTDTQYF.

The chain employs TRBV29-1 and TRBJ1-2; possibly TRBD1 for D (5 bases). The CDR3 loop spans 14 amino acids. Trimming cost V 3 bases and J 4 bases, with 15 bases left between them. CDR1 SQVTM and CDR2 ANQGSEA come from the germline V gene. CDR3 in amino acids: CSVEGDRRPYGYTF. CDR3 sequence (DNA): TGCAGCGTTGAGGGAGACAGACGACCCTATGGCTACACCTTC.

The chain uses TRBV19 and TRBJ1-5; D unclear. The germline V gene encodes CDR1 LNHDA and CDR2 SQIVND (reference sequence). There are 12 residues in the CDR3. V was clipped by 8 bases and J by 10 bases, with 15 bases between them. The CDR3 sequence: CASSPAGVPQHF. CDR3 DNA sequence: TGTGCCAGTTCCCCCGCAGGTGTCCCCCAGCATTTT. The full variable domain, in which reference TRBV19 and TRBJ1-5 provide the parts outside the CDR3, is DGGITQSPKYLFRKEGQNVTLSCEQNLNHDAMYWYRQDPGQGLRLIYYSQIVNDFQKGDIAEGYSVSREKKESFPLTVTSAQKNPTAFYLCASSPAGVPQHFGDGTRLSIL.

The chain couples TRBV6-1 to TRBJ1-2; 9 positions agree with TRBD1. Germline V gene sequence: CDR1 MNHNS, CDR2 SASEGT. The J segment lost 8 bases and the V segment lost 5 bases, leaving 9 bases of the junction unmatched. The CDR3 has 14 residues. CDR3 residues: CASSFRQGVRGYTF. The CDR3 DNA reads TGTGCCAGCAGTTTTCGACAGGGGGTCAGGGGCTACACCTTC.

The chain carries TRBV7-9 and TRBJ1-2; D unresolved. The ends were cut back, 5 bases at V and 10 bases at J, with 14 bases in the middle. Germline CDR1 SEHNR, CDR2 FQNEAQ (reference sequence). The CDR3 runs to 12 residues. CDR3 region: CASSPVPPYYTF. CDR3 sequence (DNA): TGTGCCAGCAGCCCCGTGCCACCATACTACACCTTC.

The chain links TRBV4-1 to TRBJ2-4; 8 bases align to TRBD1. CDR3 size: 13 residues. J was trimmed by 13 bases and V by 6 bases; bases with no gene match: 11. Per germline, CDR1 MGHRA and CDR2 YSYEKL. This CDR3 is CASSPRGPREQYF. The DNA of the CDR3 is TGCGCCAGCAGTCCCAGGGGGCCACGAGAACAGTACTTC.

The chain uses TRBV2 and TRBJ2-7, with TRBD2 identical over 8 bases. V shed 7 bases and J 0 bases; nucleotides not matched to a gene: 5. In germline, CDR1 is SNHLY, CDR2 FYNNEI. The CDR3 contains 14 residues. The CDR3 region is CASTLAGSSYEQYF. The CDR3 DNA sequence: TGTGCCAGCACCCTAGCGGGCAGCTCCTACGAGCAGTACTTC.

This chain uses TRBV4-3 with TRBJ1-1, with D unclear. Germline V gene data show CDR1 as LGHNA and CDR2 as YSLEER. Trimming shortened V by 0 bases and J by 6 bases, and 14 bases separated the two germline ends. The CDR3 contains 15 residues. This chain's CDR3 is CASSQDGERYSEAFF. CDR3 nucleotides: TGCGCCAGCAGCCAAGATGGCGAGCGTTATTCTGAAGCTTTCTTT.

The rearrangement joins TRBV7-2 to TRBJ2-7, with 11 bases lining up with TRBD2. The J segment lost 2 bases and the V segment lost 6 bases, leaving 3 bases of the junction unmatched. CDR3 length: 14 amino acids. Germline V CDR1 and CDR2: SGHTA, FQGNSA. This chain's CDR3 is CASSGTSGTYEQYF. Here the CDR3 DNA reads TGTGCCAGCAGTGGGACTAGCGGAACCTACGAGCAGTACTTC.

The chain employs TRBV19 and TRBJ2-5; TRBD2 matches 8 bases. V was clipped by 3 bases and J by 5 bases; unmatched bases: 8. Per the germline V gene, CDR1 is LNHDA and CDR2 is SQIVND (reference sequence). CDR3 size: 15 residues. DNA for the CDR3: TGTGCCAGTAGTATTCAAGCGGGAGTCTTTGAGACCCAGTACTTC. This sequence encodes CASSIQAGVFETQYF.

This chain uses TRBV6-5 with TRBJ2-5; D may be TRBD1 or TRBD2 (5 bases each). CDR3 length equals 14 residues. The germline V and J ends were trimmed by 0 bases and 4 bases, with 9 bases remaining between them. Looked up from germline, CDR1 is MNHEY and CDR2 is SVGAGI. This chain's CDR3 is CASSYSRGTETQYF. CDR3 bases: TGTGCCAGCAGTTACTCCCGGGGCACAGAGACCCAGTACTTC.

J is TRBJ2-3 and V is TRBV9; TRBD2 agrees at 7 bases. The CDR3 runs 16 residues. V lost 4 bases, J lost 1 base, and 9 bases stayed unmatched. Germline V gene lookup returns CDR1 SGDLS and CDR2 YYNGEE. The CDR3 bases are TGTGCCAGCAGCCCCCGACTAGCAGACCGCACAGATACGCAGTATTTT. Residues: CASSPRLADRTDTQYF.